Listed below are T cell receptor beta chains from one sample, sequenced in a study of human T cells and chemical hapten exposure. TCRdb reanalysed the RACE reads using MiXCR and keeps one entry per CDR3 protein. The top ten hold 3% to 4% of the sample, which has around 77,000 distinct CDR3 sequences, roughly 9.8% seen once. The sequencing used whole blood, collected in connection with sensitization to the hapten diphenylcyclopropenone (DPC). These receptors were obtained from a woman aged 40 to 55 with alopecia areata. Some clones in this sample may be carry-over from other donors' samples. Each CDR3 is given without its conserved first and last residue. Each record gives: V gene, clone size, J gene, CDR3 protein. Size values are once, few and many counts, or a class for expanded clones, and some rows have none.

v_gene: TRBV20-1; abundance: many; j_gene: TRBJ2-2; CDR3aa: SAPNRLTNTGELF
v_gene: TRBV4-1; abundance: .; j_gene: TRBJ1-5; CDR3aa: ASSQGLSQPQH
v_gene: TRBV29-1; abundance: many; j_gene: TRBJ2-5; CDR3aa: SGAPTGTLTQY
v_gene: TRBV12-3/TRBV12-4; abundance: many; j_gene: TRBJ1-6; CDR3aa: ASSGQLNSPLH
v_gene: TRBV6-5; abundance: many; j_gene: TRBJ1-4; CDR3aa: ASSPFVSGVDEKLF
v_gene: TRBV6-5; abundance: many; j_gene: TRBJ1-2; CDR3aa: ASSRTRETYGYT
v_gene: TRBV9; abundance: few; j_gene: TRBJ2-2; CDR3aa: ASMGAQYTGELF
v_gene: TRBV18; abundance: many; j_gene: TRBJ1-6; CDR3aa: ASSPDRESPLH
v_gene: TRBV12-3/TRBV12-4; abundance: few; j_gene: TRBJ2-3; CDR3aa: ASSLALAGITDTQY
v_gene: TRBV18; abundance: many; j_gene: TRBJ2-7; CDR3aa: ASVTPLGEQY
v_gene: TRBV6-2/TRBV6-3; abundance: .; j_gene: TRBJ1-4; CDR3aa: ASSYVAAEKLF
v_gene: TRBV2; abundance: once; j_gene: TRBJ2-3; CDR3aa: ATPRGGGGAKTDTQC
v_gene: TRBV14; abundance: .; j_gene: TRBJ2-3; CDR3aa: ASSQDGADTQY
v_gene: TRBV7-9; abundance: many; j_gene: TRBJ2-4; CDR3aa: ASSTGTAKNIQY
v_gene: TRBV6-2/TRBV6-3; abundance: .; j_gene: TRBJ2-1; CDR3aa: ASSYSGVEQF
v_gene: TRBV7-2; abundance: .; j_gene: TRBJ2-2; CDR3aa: ASSLDGGNTGELF
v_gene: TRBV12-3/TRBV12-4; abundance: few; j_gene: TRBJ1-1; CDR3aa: ASSLRLGGTVEHTEAF
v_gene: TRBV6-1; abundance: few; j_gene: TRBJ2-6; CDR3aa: ASIEAGANVLT
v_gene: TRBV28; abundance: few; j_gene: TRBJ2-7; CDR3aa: ASSFPRGPYEQY
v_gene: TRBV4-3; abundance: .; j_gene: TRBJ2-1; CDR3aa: ASSQDRDTSGVYNEQF
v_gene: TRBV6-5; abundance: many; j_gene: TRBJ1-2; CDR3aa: ASGMGQGITNYGYT
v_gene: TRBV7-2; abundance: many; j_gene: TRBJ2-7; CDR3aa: ASSRPLAGVPLRFHEQY
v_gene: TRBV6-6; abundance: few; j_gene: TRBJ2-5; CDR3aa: ASSLAGGTGTETQY
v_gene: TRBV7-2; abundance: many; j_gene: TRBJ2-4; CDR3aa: ASSSIAKNIQY
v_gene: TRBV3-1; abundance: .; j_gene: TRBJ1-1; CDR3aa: ATSQAGQGLNTEAF
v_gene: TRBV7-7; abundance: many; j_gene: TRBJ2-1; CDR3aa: ASSPISGSFYNEQF
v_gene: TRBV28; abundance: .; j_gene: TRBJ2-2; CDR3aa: ASSITGELF
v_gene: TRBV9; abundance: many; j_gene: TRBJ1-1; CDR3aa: ASSVVTRFGEAF
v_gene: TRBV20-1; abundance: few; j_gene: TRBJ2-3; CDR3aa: SSPLAGTDTQY
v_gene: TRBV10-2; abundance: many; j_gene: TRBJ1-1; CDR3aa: ASRGWGDTEAF
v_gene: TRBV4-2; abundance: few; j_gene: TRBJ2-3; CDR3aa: ASSQDREGADTDTQY
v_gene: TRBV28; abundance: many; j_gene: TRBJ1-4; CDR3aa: ASSQLINEKLF
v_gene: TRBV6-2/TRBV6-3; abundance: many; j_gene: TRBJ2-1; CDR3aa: ASIGGTSGGYEQF
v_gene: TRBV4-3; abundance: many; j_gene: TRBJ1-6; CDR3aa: ASSQDAQGNSPLH
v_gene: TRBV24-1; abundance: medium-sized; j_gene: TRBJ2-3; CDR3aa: ATSDLGQDTDTQY
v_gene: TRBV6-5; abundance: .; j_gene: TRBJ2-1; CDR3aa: ASSPTRALSDEQF
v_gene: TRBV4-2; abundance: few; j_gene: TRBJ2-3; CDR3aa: ASSPRDLRTDTQY
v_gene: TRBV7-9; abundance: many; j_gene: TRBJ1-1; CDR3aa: ASSLAQNTEAF
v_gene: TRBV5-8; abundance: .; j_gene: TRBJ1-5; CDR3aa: ASSSSVGGQQPQH
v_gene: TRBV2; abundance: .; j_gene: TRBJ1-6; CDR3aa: ASSERALPLH
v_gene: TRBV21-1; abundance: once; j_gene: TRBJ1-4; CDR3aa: ASSKQGQGEEKLF
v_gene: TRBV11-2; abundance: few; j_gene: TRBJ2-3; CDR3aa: ASSLRRWNTDTQY
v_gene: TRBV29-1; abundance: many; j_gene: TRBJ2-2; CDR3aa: SGSGSSNTGELF
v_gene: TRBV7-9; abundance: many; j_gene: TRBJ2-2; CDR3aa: ASSWRTGDRDTGELF
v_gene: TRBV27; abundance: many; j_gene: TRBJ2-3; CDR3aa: ASSIGTGRRKNTQY
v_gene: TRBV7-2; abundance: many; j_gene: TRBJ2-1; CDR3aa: ASSSQGTSGGRSYNEQF